These T cell receptor beta chains were read from a single sample in a study of blood T cell repertoires in COVID-19. Measured with immunoSEQ multiplex PCR; TCRdb has only the in-frame clones, and not every one. The profile shows 290,000 or so clones, about 88% of them singletons. What was sequenced was peripheral blood. The source of these receptors is a man aged 65 to 79 with acute or convalescent COVID-19. Each CDR3 is given with its conserved first and last residue. The D gene is left open where the match is weak. Clone size is stated in some rows and not others, as once, few, many or a class when expanded.

>TRBJ1-6|TRBV6-1|.|.
TGTGCCAGCGGCAACCCTAATTCACCCCTCCACTTT
CASGNPNSPLHF
>TRBJ1-1|TRBV2|.|.
TGTGCCAGCAGGTCCAACAGGGTCGGCACTGAAGCTTTCTTT
CASRSNRVGTEAFF
>TRBJ2-2|TRBV7-9|.|TRBD1
TGTGCCAGCAGCTTAGGGGACAGCGCGACGGGGGAGCTGTTTTTT
CASSLGDSATGELFF
>TRBJ2-5|TRBV5-1|.|.
TGCGCCAGCAGCTTGGGACAGGGAGGAGAGACCCAGTACTTC
CASSLGQGGETQYF
>TRBJ1-6|TRBV6-5|few|.
TGTGCCAGCAGAGACAGTTATAATTCACCCCTCCACTTT
CASRDSYNSPLHF
>TRBJ2-1|TRBV15|once|TRBD2
TGTGCCACCAGCAGAGGGATGGGGCTAGCGGGGCACAATGAGCAGTTCTTC
CATSRGMGLAGHNEQFF
>TRBJ1-1|TRBV15|.|.
TGTGCCACCAGCAGAGATTGGACTACAACGAGCACTGAAGCTTTCTTT
CATSRDWTTTSTEAFF
>TRBJ2-1|TRBV4-1|.|TRBD2
TGCGCCAGCAGCCAACCGGGACTAGCGGCAAATGAGCAGTTCTTC
CASSQPGLAANEQFF
>TRBJ2-7|TRBV18|.|TRBD1
TGTGCCAGCTCACCGTTCCGGGACAGGGTCTACGAGCAGTACTTC
CASSPFRDRVYEQYF
>TRBJ1-2|TRBV9|.|.
TGTGCCAGCAGCGTAGGGTATGAGGGCTATGGCTACACCTTC
CASSVGYEGYGYTF
>TRBJ2-5|TRBV7-9|.|.
TGTGCCAGCGTTCGGGACCAAGAGACCCAGTACTTC
CASVRDQETQYF
>TRBJ2-1|TRBV5-5|.|TRBD2
TGTGCCAGCAGCTTGGCTAGCGGGGCCCCCCATGAGCAGTTCTTC
CASSLASGAPHEQFF
>TRBJ2-7|TRBV6-2/TRBV6-3|.|.
TGTGCCAGCAGTTACTGGGGGGGCTTATACGAGCAGTACTTC
CASSYWGGLYEQYF
>TRBJ1-6|TRBV6-5|once|.
TGTGCCAGCAAGGGGGAGACCCTAGTCTCACCCCTCCACTTT
CASKGETLVSPLHF
>TRBJ2-1|TRBV6-4|.|TRBD1
TGTGCCAGCAGTAGGGACAGGGGGCTCTACAATGAGCAGTTCTTC
CASSRDRGLYNEQFF
>TRBJ1-1|TRBV9|.|TRBD1
TGTGCCAGCAGCACCCCGGGACAGGGCAACACTGAAGCTTTCTTT
CASSTPGQGNTEAFF
>TRBJ2-2|TRBV9|few|TRBD1
TGTGCCAGCAGCGTTGGGGACAGAACCACCGGGGAGCTGTTTTTT
CASSVGDRTTGELFF
>TRBJ1-5|TRBV19|once|.
TGTGCCAGTAGTATCATCGGAGGGAACAATCAGCCCCAGCATTTT
CASSIIGGNNQPQHF
>TRBJ1-4|TRBV6-2/TRBV6-3|.|TRBD1
TGTGCCAGCAGCACCACGACAGGGATCGGTGAAAAACTGTTTTTT
CASSTTTGIGEKLFF
>TRBJ1-1|TRBV18|once|TRBD1
TGTGCCAGCTCACCGGGACAGTTTACCGAAGCTTTCTTT
CASSPGQFTEAFF
>TRBJ1-3|TRBV7-8|.|TRBD1
TGTGCCAGCAGCCGAGGGCAGGGGGGAGGAAACACCATATATTTT
CASSRGQGGGNTIYF
>TRBJ1-2|TRBV2|.|.
TGTGCCAGCAGTGAGGACATGGGGGGTGGCTACACCTTC
CASSEDMGGGYTF